This T cell receptor beta chain stems from a study of post-analysis software for immune sequencing data (dated by TCRdb to between 2014 and 2017). Broadly, across the study: The recorded disease courses included relapsing-remitting, secondary progressive and progressive-relapsing multiple sclerosis, and some patients had no subtype annotation. The multiple sclerosis patient repertoires were compared with about a dozen previously published healthy control repertoires from donors aged about 6 to 26 years. A subset of samples was prepared in parallel using single-end sample barcoding, then pooled and co-amplified after Illumina adapter ligation. Broader findings and caveats from the paper: Direct clustering with F measure showed strong co-clustering of samples prepared in the same batch, prompting a batch-effect correction. Patients showed significantly higher frequencies than controls for roughly 5 TRBV segments, among them TRBV5-6, TRBV5-1 and TRBV20-1. Normalized Chao1 diversity was significantly lower in multiple sclerosis patients than controls, suggesting substantial peripheral T-cell clonal expansion. The multiple sclerosis patient group was slightly younger than the control group.

This clonotype was seen only a few times. This clone's antigen is unknown. Per-nucleotide qualities are absent, and no much larger clonotype sits a single base away. The library was obtained by PCR. The sequencer was an Illumina HiSeq 2500. To reduce PCR and sequencing biases, unique molecular identifiers were incorporated into the TCR beta cDNA libraries. Roughly 500,000 cDNA molecules were obtained for every 1 to 10 million input T cells, so each molecule roughly corresponded to one T cell. Patient libraries were prepared and sequenced with the same protocol used for the earlier healthy control dataset. Within a given batch, samples were prepared together, multiplexed and sequenced on the same HiSeq lane. Regarding the original processing steps: Raw barcoded reads were processed with MIGEC, and single-read molecular identifier groups were discarded before consensus assembly and CDR3 extraction. Clonotype tables were post-analysed with VDJtools, normalizing diversity by down-sampling all datasets to the smallest sample size. Repertoire overlap clustering matched CDR3 amino acid but not nucleotide sequences to correct batch-related cross-sample contamination. TCRdb reprocessed the public reads (quality trimming at Q25 with fastp, clone calling with MiXCR) and kept in-frame beta chains. One record per CDR3 amino acid sequence lists the most common genes and DNA. TCRdb's processing, not the study's, gives the V and J calls here. Here the sample has 650,000 to 900,000 distinct CDR3 sequences; 46% occur a single time. The ten largest clones add up to around 4.7% of the sample.

To demonstrate the VDJtools post-analysis software, the study profiled TCR beta repertoires from the peripheral blood of around 13 young patients with multiple sclerosis. The multiple sclerosis patients were children and adolescents ranging in age from roughly 6 to 15 years. Germline trimming: 0 bases from V, 2 bases from J; junction bases outside gene matches: 4. CDR1 SQVTM and CDR2 ANQGSEA were looked up in the germline V gene. The CDR3 spans 15 residues, from the cysteine through the phenylalanine. The only DNA kept is the CDR3, 45 bases in frame from the first base. Recombination joined TRBV29-1 with TRBJ2-7; 10 bases in between match TRBD1. The sequenced sample was blood. This TCR was recovered from a girl aged 10 to 17 with multiple sclerosis. This receptor carries the CDR3 CSVEDPGQGAYEQYF. Read as DNA, the sequence is TGCAGCGTTGAAGATCCAGGACAGGGGGCCTACGAGCAGTACTTC.